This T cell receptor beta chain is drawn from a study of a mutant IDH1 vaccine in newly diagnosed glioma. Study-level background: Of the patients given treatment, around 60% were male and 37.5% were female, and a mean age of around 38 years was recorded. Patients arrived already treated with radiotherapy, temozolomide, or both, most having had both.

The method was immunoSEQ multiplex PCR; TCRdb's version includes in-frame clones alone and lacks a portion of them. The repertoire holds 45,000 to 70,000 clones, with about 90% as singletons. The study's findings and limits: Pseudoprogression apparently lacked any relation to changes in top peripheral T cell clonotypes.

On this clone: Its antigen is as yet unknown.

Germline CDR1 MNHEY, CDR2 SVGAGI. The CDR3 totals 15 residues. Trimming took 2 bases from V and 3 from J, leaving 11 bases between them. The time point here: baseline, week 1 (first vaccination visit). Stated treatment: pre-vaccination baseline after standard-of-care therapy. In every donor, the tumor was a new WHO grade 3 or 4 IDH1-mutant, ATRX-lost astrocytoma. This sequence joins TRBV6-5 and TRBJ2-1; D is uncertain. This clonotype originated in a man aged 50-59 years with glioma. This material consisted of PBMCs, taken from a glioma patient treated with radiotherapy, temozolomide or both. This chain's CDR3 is CASSYQGFDYNEQFF. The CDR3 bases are TGTGCCAGCAGTTACCAAGGGTTCGACTACAATGAGCAGTTCTTC.